The next 19 T cell receptor beta chains were all read from a single sample in a study of blood T cells in healthy people across ages. The use of a sample-barcoded 5' primer and a J-beta primer mix characterized a second PCR of about 7 to 12 cycles. TCRdb re-called the 5' RACE reads through MiXCR, storing one row per CDR3 protein. This table holds about a million distinct CDR3 sequences, roughly 48% found once. Source material: blood. The receptors were sampled from a man between 25 and 39 years old in good health.

Notes on this clonotype: A read error is possible here, since a much larger clone lies one base away. The J gene is TRBJ1-1, the V gene TRBV20-1, with a tentative D call TRBD1 (6 bases). The germline V and J ends were trimmed by 2 bases and 4 bases, with 14 bases remaining between them. Germline CDR1 reads DFQATT; CDR2 reads SNEGSKA (reference sequence). CDR3 length: 14 residues. The CDR3 nucleotides read TGCAGTGCTAGACGGCCCATCAGGGGCACTGAAGCTTTCTTT. Encoded protein: CSARRPIRGTEAFF.

This clonotype was found once. V gene TRBV27 combines with J gene TRBJ2-5; D gene uncertain. Germline assignment: CDR1 MNHEY and CDR2 SMNVEV (reference sequence). Trimming cost V 0 bases and J 2 bases, with 7 bases left between them. The CDR3 loop spans 14 amino acids. The CDR3 loop reads CASSLSTRQETQYF. The CDR3 DNA reads as TGTGCCAGCAGTTTATCGACAAGGCAAGAGACCCAGTACTTC.

This clonotype turned up a few times. This CDR3 reads CASSSALGDRETQYF. In DNA, the CDR3 is TGTGCCAGCAGTTCCGCCTTGGGGGACCGGGAGACCCAGTACTTC. The chain carries TRBV11-3 and TRBJ2-5; either TRBD1 or TRBD2 may supply D (5 bases each). CDR1 is SGHNT, CDR2 YENEEA, per germline. V lost 6 bases to trimming and J lost 5 bases, with 19 bases between them. The CDR3 length is 15 residues.

The chain carries TRBV7-2 and TRBJ2-7; D uncertain. Trimming pared 2 bases from V and 2 bases from J, leaving 10 bases between. The germline V gene has CDR1 SGHTA and CDR2 FQGNSA. The CDR3 runs 14 residues. The CDR3 DNA sequence: TGTGCCAGCAGCTTAAAGCGCGGACCCTACGAGCAGTACTTC. Its protein is CASSLKRGPYEQYF.

The chain is built from TRBV6-2 or TRBV6-3 and TRBJ2-5; 13 bases are a match to TRBD2. Germline-derived CDR1 and CDR2 are MNHEY and SVGEGT. The CDR3 is made up of 14 amino acids. V trimming: 6 bases; J trimming: 5 bases; junction bases outside the gene matches: 3. For the CDR3, the DNA is TGTGCCAGCAGGTGGACTAGCGGGGGTGAGACCCAGTACTTC. This sequence encodes CASRWTSGGETQYF.

This clonotype was detected once. The J gene is TRBJ1-2, the V gene TRBV28, with D perhaps TRBD1 (6 bases). The V gene lost 4 bases and the J gene lost 4 bases, with 19 bases spanning the gap. The germline V gene has CDR1 MDHEN and CDR2 SYDVKM. The CDR3 sequence is 16 residues long. The CDR3 region has the DNA TGTGCCAGCAGTTCAAGGCAGGCCCAAGGGGGCTATGGCTACACCTTC. It specifies CASSSRQAQGGYGYTF.

The chain links TRBV10-2 to TRBJ2-5; D possibly corresponds to TRBD2 (6 bases). The J call may be in error: the DNA end matches TRBJ2-7 better. The CDR3 spans 13 residues. Germline V lookup: CDR1 WSHSY, CDR2 SAAADI. The CDR3 is CASSDVAAYEQYF. The CDR3, as DNA: TGCGCCAGCAGTGATGTAGCGGCCTACGAGCAGTACTTC.

CDR3 residues: CASGDRGGFGEQYF. The CDR3, as DNA: TGTGCCAGCGGGGACAGGGGAGGATTCGGGGAGCAGTACTTC. The V gene is TRBV4-2, the J gene TRBJ2-5, with 10 bases matching TRBD1. Germline CDR1 and CDR2: LGHNA and YNFKEQ. The CDR3 totals 14 residues. V gave up 8 bases and J gave up 11 bases; unmatched junction bases: 14.

This rearrangement joins TRBV24-1 to TRBJ2-1, with 10 bases identical to TRBD1. This CDR3 spans 17 amino acids. V was clipped by 7 bases and J by 3 bases; unmatched bases: 11. Germline assignment: CDR1 KGHDR and CDR2 SFDVKD. CDR3 nucleotides: TGTGCCACCAGCTTTAGTTTCGGGACAGGGGACTACAATGAGCAGTTCTTC. Protein sequence: CATSFSFGTGDYNEQFF.

This clonotype appeared a few times. V is TRBV20-1 and J is TRBJ2-4; D perhaps matches TRBD2 (5 bases). CDR1 and CDR2 (germline): DFQATT, SNEGSKA (reference sequence). Trimming stripped 4 bases from V and 2 bases from J, with 9 bases between. The CDR3 covers 13 residues. The CDR3 loop reads CSAIRETKNIQYF. The CDR3 region has the DNA TGCAGTGCTATTAGGGAGACCAAAAACATTCAGTACTTC.

This clonotype has only a few counts. CDR3 region: CSAGTGQSAKNIQYF. DNA of the CDR3: TGCAGTGCGGGGACAGGACAATCAGCCAAAAACATTCAGTACTTC. V and J are TRBV20-1 and TRBJ2-4, with 8 bases fitting TRBD1. The V and J ends lost 6 bases and 0 bases, in that order; junction bases with no gene match: 7. CDR1 and CDR2 from the germline V gene are DFQATT and SNEGSKA (reference sequence). This CDR3 region has 15 residues.

The chain combines TRBV20-1 with TRBJ2-1; 9 nucleotides match TRBD2. This CDR3 is built from 17 residues. V lost 6 bases and J lost 5; bases outside the gene matches: 17. Looked up from germline, CDR1 is DFQATT and CDR2 is SNEGSKA (reference sequence). CDR3 protein: CSAATAGGRERDNEQFF. CDR3 DNA sequence: TGCAGTGCCGCAACGGCGGGGGGGAGGGAAAGGGACAATGAGCAGTTCTTC.

Here the CDR3 reads CSVTPPRSYNEQFF. CDR3 nucleotide sequence: TGCAGTGTCACTCCCCCCCGCTCCTACAATGAGCAGTTCTTC. The J gene is TRBJ2-1, the V gene TRBV20-1; no reliable D call. This CDR3 is 14 amino acids long. CDR1 and CDR2 (germline): DFQATT, SNEGSKA (reference sequence). Trimming took 7 bases from V and 0 from J, leaving 13 bases between them.

CDR3 region: CAISALQYTEAFF. CDR3 DNA sequence: TGTGCCATCAGTGCTCTCCAGTACACTGAAGCTTTCTTT. The rearrangement links TRBV10-3 to TRBJ1-1; D unclear. The germline V gene encodes CDR1 ENHRY and CDR2 SYGVKD. The V end was cut by 4 bases, the J end by 3 bases, with 9 bases between. The CDR3 contains 13 residues.

This clonotype was detected once. The genes are TRBV30 and TRBJ2-3, with 15 positions matching TRBD2. The CDR3 spans 16 residues. Germline CDR1 reads GTSNPN; CDR2 reads SVGIG (reference sequence). Losses at the gene ends were 5 bases for V and 0 bases for J; bases not matched to a gene: 3. This chain's CDR3 is CAWGGLAGGSTDTQYF. DNA for the CDR3: TGTGCCTGGGGAGGACTAGCGGGGGGGAGCACAGATACGCAGTATTTT.

This sequence joins TRBV20-1 and TRBJ2-2; the D gene is possibly TRBD2 (6 bases). This CDR3 is 14 amino acids long. V dropped 1 base and J dropped 8 bases, with 14 bases sitting between them. Germline V gene data show CDR1 as DFQATT and CDR2 as SNEGSKA (reference sequence). The CDR3 coding sequence is TGCAGTGCTAGAGGATGGGGGGTGGCTGGGGAGCTGTTTTTT. It codes for CSARGWGVAGELFF.

On this clonotype: At one end the junction does not follow the germline gene, possibly because of a read error. The chain links TRBV28 to TRBJ2-1, with TRBD1 as a possible D gene (7 bases). Per germline, CDR1 MDHEN and CDR2 SYDVKM. The CDR3 covers 14 residues. CDR3 coding DNA: TGTGCCGGCAGTTTAGGCCAGGGGGGCTACGAGCAGTTCTTC. It yields the protein CAGSLGQGGYEQFF.

The chain joins TRBV29-1 to TRBJ1-4; TRBD1 is a possible D gene (5 bases). Germline lookup yields CDR1 SQVTM and CDR2 ANQGSEA. The CDR3 extends over 12 amino acids. Trimming shortened V by 6 bases and J by 8 bases, and 13 bases separated the two germline ends. This chain's CDR3 is CSVKRRGEKLFF. CDR3 nucleotides: TGCAGCGTAAAGAGAAGGGGCGAAAAACTGTTTTTT.

The chain has TRBV7-2 and TRBJ1-5; D is unclear. Trimming removed 0 bases from V and 1 base from J, with 4 bases in between. Germline V gene lookup returns CDR1 SGHTA and CDR2 FQGNSA. The CDR3 covers 14 residues. The CDR3 DNA reads TGTGCCAGCAGCTTAGCTCCGAGCAATCAGCCCCAGCATTTT. Protein product: CASSLAPSNQPQHF.